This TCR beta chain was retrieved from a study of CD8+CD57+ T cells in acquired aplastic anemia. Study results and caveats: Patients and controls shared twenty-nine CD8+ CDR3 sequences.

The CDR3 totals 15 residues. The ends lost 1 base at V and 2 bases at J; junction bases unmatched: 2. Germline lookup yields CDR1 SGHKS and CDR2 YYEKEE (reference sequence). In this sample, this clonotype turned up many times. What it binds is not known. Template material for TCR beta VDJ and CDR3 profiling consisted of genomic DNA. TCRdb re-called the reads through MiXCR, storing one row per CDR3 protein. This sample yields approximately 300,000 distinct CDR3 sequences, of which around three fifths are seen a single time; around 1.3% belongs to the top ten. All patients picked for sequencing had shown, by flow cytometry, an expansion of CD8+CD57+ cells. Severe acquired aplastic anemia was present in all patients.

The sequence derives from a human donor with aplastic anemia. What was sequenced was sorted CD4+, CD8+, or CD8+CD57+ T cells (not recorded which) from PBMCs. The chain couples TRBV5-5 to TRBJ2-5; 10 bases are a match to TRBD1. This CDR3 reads CASSLWDRGQETQYF. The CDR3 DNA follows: TGTGCCAGCAGCTTGTGGGACAGGGGTCAAGAGACCCAGTACTTC.